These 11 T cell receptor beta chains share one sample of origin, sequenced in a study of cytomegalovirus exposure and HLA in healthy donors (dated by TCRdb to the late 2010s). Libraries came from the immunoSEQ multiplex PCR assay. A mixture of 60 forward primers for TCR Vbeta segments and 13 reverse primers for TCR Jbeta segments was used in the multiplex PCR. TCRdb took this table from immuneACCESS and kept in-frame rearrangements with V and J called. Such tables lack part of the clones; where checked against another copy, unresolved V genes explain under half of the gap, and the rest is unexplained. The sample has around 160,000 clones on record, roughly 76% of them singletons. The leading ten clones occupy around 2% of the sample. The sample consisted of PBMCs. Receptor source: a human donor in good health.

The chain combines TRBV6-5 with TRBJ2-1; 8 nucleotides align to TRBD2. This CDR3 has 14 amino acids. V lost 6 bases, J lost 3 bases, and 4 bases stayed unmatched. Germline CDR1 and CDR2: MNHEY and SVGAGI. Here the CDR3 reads CASREAGVYNEQFF. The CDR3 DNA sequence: TGTGCCAGCAGGGAAGCGGGGGTCTACAATGAGCAGTTCTTC.

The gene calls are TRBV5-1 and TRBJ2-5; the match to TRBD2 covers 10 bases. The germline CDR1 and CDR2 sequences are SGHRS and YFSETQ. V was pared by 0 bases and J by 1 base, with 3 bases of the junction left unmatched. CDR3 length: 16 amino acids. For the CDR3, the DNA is TGCGCCAGCAGCTTGGTTAGCGGGGGGCTCCAAGAGACCCAGTACTTC. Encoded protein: CASSLVSGGLQETQYF.

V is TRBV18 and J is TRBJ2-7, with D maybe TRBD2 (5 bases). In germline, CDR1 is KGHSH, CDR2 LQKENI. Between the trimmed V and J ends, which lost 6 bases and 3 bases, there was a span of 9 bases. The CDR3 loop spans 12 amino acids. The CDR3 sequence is CASSLADYEQYF. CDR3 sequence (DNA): TGTGCCAGCTCCCTAGCAGACTACGAGCAGTACTTC.

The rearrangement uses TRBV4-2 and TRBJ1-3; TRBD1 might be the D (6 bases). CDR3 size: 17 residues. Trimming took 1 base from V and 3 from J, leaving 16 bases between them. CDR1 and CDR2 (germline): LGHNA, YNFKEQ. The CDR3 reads CASSQAQTGSLGNTIYF. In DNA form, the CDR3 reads TGTGCCAGCAGCCAAGCCCAAACAGGGAGTCTTGGAAACACCATATATTTT.

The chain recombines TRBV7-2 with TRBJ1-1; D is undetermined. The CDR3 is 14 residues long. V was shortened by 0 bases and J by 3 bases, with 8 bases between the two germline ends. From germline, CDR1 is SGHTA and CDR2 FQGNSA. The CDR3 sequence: CASSLAREYTEAFF. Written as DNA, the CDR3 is TGTGCCAGCAGCTTAGCTCGGGAATACACTGAAGCTTTCTTT.

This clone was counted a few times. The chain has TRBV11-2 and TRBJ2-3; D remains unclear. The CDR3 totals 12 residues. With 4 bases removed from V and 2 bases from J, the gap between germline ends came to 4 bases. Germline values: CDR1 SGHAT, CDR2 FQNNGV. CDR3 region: CASSSLTDTQYF. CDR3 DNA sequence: TGTGCCAGCAGCTCACTCACAGATACGCAGTATTTT.

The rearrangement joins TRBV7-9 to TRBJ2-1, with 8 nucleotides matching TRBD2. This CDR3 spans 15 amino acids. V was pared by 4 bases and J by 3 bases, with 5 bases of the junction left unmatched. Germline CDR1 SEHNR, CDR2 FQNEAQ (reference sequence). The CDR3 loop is CASSSPGGRYNEQFF. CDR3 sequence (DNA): TGTGCCAGCAGCTCTCCGGGGGGGCGCTACAATGAGCAGTTCTTC.

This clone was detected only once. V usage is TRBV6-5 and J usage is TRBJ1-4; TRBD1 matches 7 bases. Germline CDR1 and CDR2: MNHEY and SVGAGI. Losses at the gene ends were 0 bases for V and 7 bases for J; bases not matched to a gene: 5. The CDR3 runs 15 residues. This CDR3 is CASSYSGTVAEKLFF. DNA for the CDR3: TGTGCCAGCAGTTACTCTGGGACAGTAGCTGAAAAACTGTTTTTT.

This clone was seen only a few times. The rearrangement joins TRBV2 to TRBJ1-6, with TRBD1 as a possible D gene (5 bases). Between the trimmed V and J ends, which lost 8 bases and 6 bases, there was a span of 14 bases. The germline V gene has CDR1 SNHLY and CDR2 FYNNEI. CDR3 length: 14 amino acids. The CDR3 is CASRPGDSNSPLHF. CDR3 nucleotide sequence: TGTGCCAGCCGCCCTGGAGACAGTAATTCACCCCTCCACTTT.

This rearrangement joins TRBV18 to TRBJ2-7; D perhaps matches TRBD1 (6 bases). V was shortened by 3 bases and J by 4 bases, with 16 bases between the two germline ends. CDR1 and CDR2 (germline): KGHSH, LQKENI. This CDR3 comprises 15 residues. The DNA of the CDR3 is TGTGCCAGCTCACCGGGGGCATCGGTGGGATACGAGCAGTACTTC. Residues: CASSPGASVGYEQYF.

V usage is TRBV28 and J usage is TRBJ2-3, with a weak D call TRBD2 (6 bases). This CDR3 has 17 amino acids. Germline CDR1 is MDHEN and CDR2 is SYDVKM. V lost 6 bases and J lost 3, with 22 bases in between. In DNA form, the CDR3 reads TGTGCCAGCAGAGATCCCCTAACGGGGGTTTTGACAGATACGCAGTATTTT. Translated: CASRDPLTGVLTDTQYF. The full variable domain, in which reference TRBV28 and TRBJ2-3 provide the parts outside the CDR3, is DVKVTQSSRYLVKRTGEKVFLECVQDMDHENMFWYRQDPGLGLRLIYFSYDVKMKEKGDIPEGYSVSREKKERFSLILESASTNQTSMYLCASRDPLTGVLTDTQYFGPGTRLTVL.